The clone carrying this T cell receptor beta chain was found a few times. This sample is drawn from a study of blood T cell repertoires in COVID-19. As for the study in general: COVID-19 samples, acute and convalescent, were from the United States, Italy and Spain. Sample material is recorded as cDNA or gDNA derived from T cells, B-cell-depleted T cells, or PBMCs.

Which cohort a participant joined came from the clinical history participants gave. The CDR3 has 13 amino acids. The germline CDR1 and CDR2 sequences are SGDLS and YYNGEE. The V end was cut by 0 bases, the J end by 3 bases, with 7 bases between. In the authors' methods: The assay estimated nucleated cells by amplifying reference gene primers. Clones were sequenced by immunoSEQ multiplex PCR, and TCRdb holds only the in-frame ones, with some missing. Clone size and the V and J calls come from that table; the DNA yielded D and trimming. The table has about 240,000 clones, around 88% seen once. The receptor was isolated from a middle-aged woman with acute COVID-19. The chain has TRBV9 and TRBJ2-7; D gene unclear. Sequencing input: PBMCs or T cells enriched from blood (not recorded which). This chain's CDR3 is CASSVAEDYEQYF. DNA of the CDR3: TGTGCCAGCAGCGTAGCTGAGGACTACGAGCAGTACTTC.